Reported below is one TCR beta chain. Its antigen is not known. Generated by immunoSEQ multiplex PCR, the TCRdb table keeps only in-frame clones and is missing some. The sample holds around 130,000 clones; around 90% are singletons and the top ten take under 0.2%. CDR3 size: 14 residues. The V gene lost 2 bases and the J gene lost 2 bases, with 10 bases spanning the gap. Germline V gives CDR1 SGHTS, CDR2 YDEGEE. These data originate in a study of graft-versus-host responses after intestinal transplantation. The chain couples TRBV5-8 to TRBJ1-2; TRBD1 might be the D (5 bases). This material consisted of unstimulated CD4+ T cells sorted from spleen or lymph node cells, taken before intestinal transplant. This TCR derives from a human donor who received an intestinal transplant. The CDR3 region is CASSFGGGNYGYTF. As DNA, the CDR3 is TGTGCCAGCAGCTTCGGGGGTGGGAACTATGGCTACACCTTC.